These T cell receptor beta chains were read from a single sample in a study of CD8 T cells in ankylosing spondylitis. TCRdb reanalysed the 5' RACE reads using MiXCR and keeps one entry per CDR3 protein. The table lists 250,000 to 350,000 distinct CDR3 sequences, 20% of them singletons. The sequenced sample was blood, either unsorted or a sorted T cell fraction (not recorded which). The receptors originated from a male donor with ankylosing spondylitis or in good health (not recorded which). The CDR3 runs from the conserved cysteine through the conserved F or W. D genes are given only for firm matches. Size values are once, few and many counts, or a class for expanded clones, and some rows have none.

TRBV6-1	TRBJ1-6	many	.	TGTGCCAGCAGTGAAGTGGGAGGGAGCTCCTATAATTCACCCCTCCACTTT	CASSEVGGSSYNSPLHF
TRBV12-3/TRBV12-4	TRBJ1-5	few	TRBD1	TGTGCCAGCAGCCCGGGAAGTAGGACAGGGAGCAATCAGCCCCAGCATTTT	CASSPGSRTGSNQPQHF
TRBV20-1	TRBJ2-5	many	.	TGCAGTGCTAGAAAGGAGACCCAGTACTTC	CSARKETQYF
TRBV6-1	TRBJ2-5	once	TRBD1	TGTGCCAGCCTCTCCACTATAGGGGGCTCGGAGACCCAGTACTTC	CASLSTIGGSETQYF
TRBV6-1	TRBJ1-2	.	.	TGTGCCAGCAGCCCTACTTGGACTCGCTATGGCTACACCTTC	CASSPTWTRYGYTF
TRBV6-1	TRBJ1-3	.	.	TGTGCCAGCAGTGCACAGTTGTCCTCTGGAAACACCATATATTTT	CASSAQLSSGNTIYF
TRBV10-3	TRBJ2-3	many	TRBD1	TGTGCCATCATGCCCGGGACAGGAGGCACAGATACGCAGTATTTT	CAIMPGTGGTDTQYF
TRBV7-7	TRBJ2-2	.	.	TGTGCCAGCAGCGCCTTCTCAGGACAACCACACTCGAACACCGGGGAGCTGTTTTTT	CASSAFSGQPHSNTGELFF
TRBV27	TRBJ2-1	.	TRBD2	TGTGCCCGCAGCCACCTGGGGCACTCAGCCGGGACTAGCGGACACAATGAGCAGTTCTTC	CARSHLGHSAGTSGHNEQFF
TRBV20-1	TRBJ1-5	.	.	TGCAGTGCTAGTAAGGGGCCGACATACAATCAGCCCCAGCATTTT	CSASKGPTYNQPQHF
TRBV5-1	TRBJ2-5	many	TRBD1	TGCGCCAGCAGCCGGACAGGGTCCGAGACCCAGTACTTC	CASSRTGSETQYF
TRBV20-1	TRBJ2-6	few	.	TGCAGTGCTAGTTCTGGGGCCAACGTCCTGACTTTC	CSASSGANVLTF
TRBV29-1	TRBJ1-2	many	TRBD1	TGCAGCGTTGTGATCCAGGGGGCTAACTATGGCTACACCTTC	CSVVIQGANYGYTF
TRBV20-1	TRBJ2-1	few	.	TGCAGTGCTAGAGACGGGGGGCGGGTTAATGAGCAGTTCTTC	CSARDGGRVNEQFF
TRBV20-1	TRBJ2-5	few	.	TGCAGTGCTAGTCGGGGGCAAAGGGAGACCCAGTACTTC	CSASRGQRETQYF
TRBV20-1	TRBJ2-1	.	TRBD2	TGCAGTGCTAGAGACGGGAGGGCCATGGGCAATGAGCAGTTCTTC	CSARDGRAMGNEQFF
TRBV20-1	TRBJ1-2	.	.	TGCAGTGCTAGAGATACAGGGCCCTATGGCTACACCTTC	CSARDTGPYGYTF
TRBV12-3/TRBV12-4	TRBJ1-2	once	.	TGTGCCAGCACCCTAACATGGGCCCTCTATGGCTACACCTTC	CASTLTWALYGYTF